This entry lists 23 T cell receptor beta chains sequenced from one sample in a study of cytomegalovirus exposure and HLA in healthy donors. The PCR contained 60 Vbeta and 13 Jbeta primers. Measured with immunoSEQ multiplex PCR; TCRdb has only the in-frame clones, and not every one. The profile shows about 200,000 clones, 65% to 85% of them singletons. The sequenced sample consisted of PBMCs. The receptors here all came from a man aged 40-55 years in good health and CMV-seropositive.

The rearrangement uses TRBV9 and TRBJ2-1; possible D gene TRBD2, 6 bases. Between the trimmed V and J ends, which lost 1 base and 6 bases, there was a span of 14 bases. The germline V gene encodes CDR1 SGDLS and CDR2 YYNGEE. This CDR3 is 15 amino acids long. Here the CDR3 DNA reads TGTGCCAGCAGCGTATATGGAGGGCTCTCCAATGAGCAGTTCTTC. As protein: CASSVYGGLSNEQFF.

The chain uses TRBV28 and TRBJ2-3; TRBD2 matches 9 bases. Per germline, CDR1 MDHEN and CDR2 SYDVKM. The J segment lost 0 bases and the V segment lost 6 bases, leaving 4 bases of the junction unmatched. This CDR3 comprises 15 residues. In DNA form, the CDR3 reads TGTGCCAGCAGGGTAGCGGGAGCGAGCACAGATACGCAGTATTTT. Translation: CASRVAGASTDTQYF. The variable domain in full, with the rest retrieved from reference TRBV28 and TRBJ2-3, is DVKVTQSSRYLVKRTGEKVFLECVQDMDHENMFWYRQDPGLGLRLIYFSYDVKMKEKGDIPEGYSVSREKKERFSLILESASTNQTSMYLCASRVAGASTDTQYFGPGTRLTVL.

V is TRBV27 and J is TRBJ2-1; 11 positions match TRBD2. V lost 7 bases and J lost 8; bases outside the gene matches: 16. CDR1 and CDR2 (germline): MNHEY, SMNVEV (reference sequence). The CDR3 contains 17 residues. CDR3: CASNPPPLAGGPHEQFF. CDR3 DNA sequence: TGTGCCAGCAACCCTCCACCTCTAGCGGGAGGACCCCATGAGCAGTTCTTC.

This clone has just a few counts. The chain combines TRBV15 with TRBJ2-5; the match to TRBD1 covers 8 bases. CDR1 is LNHNV and CDR2 is YYDKDF in the germline V gene (reference sequence). Unmatched junction bases numbered 11, after V lost 6 bases and J lost 5 bases. This CDR3 region has 15 residues. The CDR3 region is CATSPDRVGLETQYF. The DNA for the CDR3 is TGTGCCACCAGTCCGGACAGGGTTGGTTTGGAGACCCAGTACTTC.

The V call is TRBV19, the J call TRBJ2-5; tentative D call: TRBD1 (6 bases). V shed 5 bases and J shed 1 base, with 14 bases lying between them. Looked up from germline, CDR1 is LNHDA and CDR2 is SQIVND (reference sequence). The CDR3 extends over 15 amino acids. DNA for the CDR3: TGTGCCAGTAGTTTGGGGACACCGCCCCAAGAGACCCAGTACTTC. This translates into CASSLGTPPQETQYF.

This clone has only a few counts. The chain has TRBV5-1 and TRBJ2-7; TRBD1 aligns across 9 bases. V lost 3 bases to trimming and J lost 5 bases; unmatched junction nucleotides: 6. This CDR3 has 14 residues. Germline V CDR1 and CDR2: SGHRS, YFSETQ. CDR3 in amino acids: CASSSRTGAHEQYF. As DNA, the CDR3 is TGCGCCAGCAGCTCAAGGACAGGGGCCCACGAGCAGTACTTC.

This chain uses TRBV7-3 with TRBJ2-2; 10 bases fit TRBD1. Germline CDR1 reads SGHTA; CDR2 reads FQGTGA. The CDR3 runs to 15 residues. Trimming took 5 bases from V and 8 from J; bases not matched to a gene: 8. CDR3 in amino acids: CASSPMGTGAGELFF. CDR3 DNA: TGTGCCAGCAGCCCCATGGGGACAGGGGCTGGGGAGCTGTTTTTT.

There are a few counts of this clone. V is TRBV7-3 and J is TRBJ2-7; weak D call: TRBD2 (5 bases). Germline lookup yields CDR1 SGHTA and CDR2 FQGTGA. V lost 2 bases, J lost 1 base, and 12 bases lay in between. This CDR3 is 15 amino acids long. Here the CDR3 reads CASSLSRASSYEQYF. The CDR3 nucleotides read TGTGCCAGCAGCTTATCGCGGGCTTCTTCCTACGAGCAGTACTTC.

The genes are TRBV6-6 and TRBJ1-5; D is uncertain. Germline V lookup: CDR1 MNHNY, CDR2 SVGAGI (reference sequence). The CDR3 has 16 amino acids. CDR3 protein: CASRNGQRYSNQPQHF. CDR3 DNA sequence: TGTGCGAGTAGGAACGGTCAGCGATATAGCAATCAGCCCCAGCATTTT.

The V call is TRBV28, the J call TRBJ2-1, with TRBD2 matching 16 bases. The CDR3 is 19 residues long. V shed 1 base, J shed 8 bases, and the junction held 11 bases outside the gene matches. Germline CDR1 reads MDHEN; CDR2 reads SYDVKM. In DNA, the CDR3 is TGTGCCAGCAGTTTATTGGGGTGGGGGACTAGCGGGAGGGAGGATGAGCAGTTCTTC. This translates into CASSLLGWGTSGREDEQFF. Full variable domain (outside the CDR3, taken from reference TRBV28 and TRBJ2-1): DVKVTQSSRYLVKRTGEKVFLECVQDMDHENMFWYRQDPGLGLRLIYFSYDVKMKEKGDIPEGYSVSREKKERFSLILESASTNQTSMYLCASSLLGWGTSGREDEQFFGPGTRLTVL.

The V and J genes are TRBV27 and TRBJ1-5; D ambiguous. Trimming shortened V by 2 bases and J by 3 bases, and 8 bases separated the two germline ends. CDR3 length equals 14 residues. Germline V CDR1 and CDR2: MNHEY, SMNVEV (reference sequence). CDR3 sequence (DNA): TGTGCCAGCAGTTTAAGGAGGAACAATCAGCCCCAGCATTTT. This sequence encodes CASSLRRNNQPQHF.

The V and J genes are TRBV6-4 and TRBJ1-2; 7 positions agree with TRBD1. The V gene end was trimmed by 6 bases and the J gene end by 4 bases; junction bases not matched to a gene: 8. The CDR3 has 14 residues. Germline V gene lookup returns CDR1 MRHNA and CDR2 SNTAGT. The CDR3 sequence is CASRPTGTSYGYTF. The CDR3 region has the DNA TGTGCCAGCAGGCCGACAGGGACCAGCTATGGCTACACCTTC.

In its sample, this clone was seen a few times. V usage is TRBV2 and J usage is TRBJ2-2; possibly TRBD2 for D (6 bases). CDR1 and CDR2 from the germline V gene are SNHLY and FYNNEI. V dropped 5 bases and J dropped 5 bases, with 21 bases sitting between them. This CDR3 has 17 amino acids. In nucleotides, the CDR3 is TGTGCCAGCAGTCATCCTACTAGCTGGGGAAGAACCGGGGAGCTGTTTTTT. It is translated as CASSHPTSWGRTGELFF.

The rearrangement joins TRBV6-1 to TRBJ2-1; D perhaps matches TRBD1 (5 bases). The V gene lost 7 bases and the J gene lost 7 bases, with 14 bases spanning the gap. This CDR3 has 13 residues. The germline V gene encodes CDR1 MNHNS and CDR2 SASEGT. The CDR3 DNA is TGTGCCAGCACGGCAGGGTGGCAGAATGAGCAGTTCTTC. Protein: CASTAGWQNEQFF.

As DNA, the CDR3 is TGTGCCAGCAGCTTTAGCGGCGCCATGGAGACCCAGTACTTC. It codes for CASSFSGAMETQYF. V gene TRBV7-9 combines with J gene TRBJ2-5; tentatively, D is TRBD2 (6 bases). This CDR3 comprises 14 residues. Deletions cut 3 bases from V and 5 bases from J, with 13 bases between. The germline V gene encodes CDR1 SEHNR and CDR2 FQNEAQ (reference sequence).

This clone was picked up one time. The genes are TRBV5-1 and TRBJ2-6; 7 bases align to TRBD2. Germline V gives CDR1 SGHRS, CDR2 YFSETQ. V dropped 3 bases and J dropped 1; count of bases not matched to a gene: 10. The CDR3 contains 18 residues. The CDR3 DNA reads as TGCGCCAGCAGCTGGGGGGAGGGGCCCCTGTCTGGGGCCAACGTCCTGACTTTC. Translating gives CASSWGEGPLSGANVLTF.

The genes are TRBV27 and TRBJ2-2; 7 positions agree with TRBD2. CDR3 length equals 14 residues. Germline assignment: CDR1 MNHEY and CDR2 SMNVEV (reference sequence). Trimming cost V 3 bases and J 6 bases; bases outside gene matches: 4. CDR3 sequence reads: CASSFAGEPGELFF. The CDR3 DNA reads as TGTGCCAGCAGTTTTGCGGGAGAGCCCGGGGAGCTGTTTTTT.

The chain carries TRBV5-1 and TRBJ2-3; 11 positions agree with TRBD2. The V gene end was trimmed by 1 base and the J gene end by 5 bases; junction bases not matched to a gene: 6. The CDR3 sequence is 16 residues long. Per germline, CDR1 SGHRS and CDR2 YFSETQ. The CDR3 spells CASSLSLAGGRDTQYF. The CDR3 nucleotides are TGCGCCAGCAGCTTGTCATTAGCGGGAGGGCGAGATACGCAGTATTTT.

This chain connects TRBV10-2 to TRBJ2-7; 7 bases map to TRBD1. CDR1 is WSHSY and CDR2 is SAAADI in the germline V gene. V was pared by 6 bases and J by 6 bases, with 17 bases of the junction left unmatched. This CDR3 has 16 residues. The CDR3 is CASSLDRVVPGPEQYF. CDR3 in DNA: TGCGCCAGCAGCCTCGACAGGGTGGTACCTGGTCCCGAGCAGTACTTC.

This sequence joins TRBV5-1 and TRBJ2-7; tentative D call: TRBD2 (6 bases). This CDR3 contains 14 residues. CDR1 and CDR2 (germline): SGHRS, YFSETQ. V lost 5 bases, J lost 0 bases, and 12 bases lay in between. Here the CDR3 DNA reads TGCGCCAGCAGTCCTGACGGGAGCTCCTACGAGCAGTACTTC. It codes for CASSPDGSSYEQYF.

In DNA, the CDR3 is TGCAGCGTTTACCAGGGTTTAGAGACCCAGTACTTC. It specifies CSVYQGLETQYF. This sequence joins TRBV29-1 and TRBJ2-5, with D possibly being TRBD1 (5 bases). The V gene's germline CDR1 is SQVTM and CDR2 ANQGSEA. Trimming cost V 5 bases and J 4 bases, with 11 bases left between them. The CDR3 length is 12 residues.

V is TRBV18 and J is TRBJ1-1; D is undetermined. The CDR3 is 13 residues long. Germline-derived CDR1 and CDR2 are KGHSH and LQKENI. V was cut by 3 bases and J by 3 bases, with 8 bases left in between. The CDR3 loop is CASSPGVDTEAFF. DNA of the CDR3: TGTGCCAGCTCACCGGGCGTGGACACTGAAGCTTTCTTT.

The chain employs TRBV29-1 and TRBJ2-3; 7 positions match TRBD2. Germline V gene lookup returns CDR1 SQVTM and CDR2 ANQGSEA. This CDR3 has 14 amino acids. The V and J ends lost 6 bases and 1 base, in that order; junction bases with no gene match: 7. CDR3 amino acids: CSVSRDYRTDTQYF. CDR3 nucleotides: TGCAGCGTGAGCCGGGACTATCGCACAGATACGCAGTATTTT.